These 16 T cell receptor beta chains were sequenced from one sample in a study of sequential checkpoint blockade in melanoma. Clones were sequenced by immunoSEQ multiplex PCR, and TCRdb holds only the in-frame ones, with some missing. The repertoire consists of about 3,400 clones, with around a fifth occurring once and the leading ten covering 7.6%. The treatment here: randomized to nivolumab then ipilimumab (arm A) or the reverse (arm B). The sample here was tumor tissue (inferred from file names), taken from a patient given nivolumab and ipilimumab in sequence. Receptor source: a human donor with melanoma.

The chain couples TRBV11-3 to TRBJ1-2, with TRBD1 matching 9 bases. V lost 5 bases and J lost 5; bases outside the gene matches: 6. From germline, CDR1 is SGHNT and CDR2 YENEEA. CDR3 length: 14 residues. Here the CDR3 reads CASSTTGQGYGYTF. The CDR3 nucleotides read TGTGCCAGCAGCACGACCGGACAGGGGTATGGCTACACCTTC.

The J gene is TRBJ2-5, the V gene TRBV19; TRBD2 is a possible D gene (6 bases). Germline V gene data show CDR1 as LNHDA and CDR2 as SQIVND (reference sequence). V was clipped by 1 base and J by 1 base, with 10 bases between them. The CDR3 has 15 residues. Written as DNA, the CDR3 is TGTGCCAGTAGTATAGCCACCGGGAGCCAAGAGACCCAGTACTTC. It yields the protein CASSIATGSQETQYF.

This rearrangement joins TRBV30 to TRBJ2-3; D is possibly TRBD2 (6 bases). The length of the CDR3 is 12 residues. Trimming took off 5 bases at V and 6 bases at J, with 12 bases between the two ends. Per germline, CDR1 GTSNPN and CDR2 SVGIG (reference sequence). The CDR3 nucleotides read TGTGCCTGGGGGGACTCCATCGATACGCAGTATTTT. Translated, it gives CAWGDSIDTQYF.

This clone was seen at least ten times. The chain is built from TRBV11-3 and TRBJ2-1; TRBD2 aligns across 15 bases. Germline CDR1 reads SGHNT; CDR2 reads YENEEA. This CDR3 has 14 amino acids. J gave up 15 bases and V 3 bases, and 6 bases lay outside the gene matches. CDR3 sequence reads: CASSFGLAGGMPFF. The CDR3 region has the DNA TGTGCCAGCAGCTTCGGACTAGCGGGGGGGATGCCGTTCTTC. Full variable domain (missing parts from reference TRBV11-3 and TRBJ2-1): EAGVVQSPRYKIIEKKQPVAFWCNPISGHNTLYWYLQNLGQGPELLIRYENEEAVDDSQLPKDRFSAERLKGVDSTLKIQPAELGDSAVYLCASSFGLAGGMPFFGPGTRLTVL.

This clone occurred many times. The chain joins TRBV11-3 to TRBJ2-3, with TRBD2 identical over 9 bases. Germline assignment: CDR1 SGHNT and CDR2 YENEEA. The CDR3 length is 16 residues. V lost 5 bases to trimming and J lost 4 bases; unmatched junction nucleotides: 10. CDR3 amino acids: CASSPGLATASDTQYF. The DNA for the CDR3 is TGTGCCAGCAGCCCAGGACTAGCGACAGCGTCAGATACGCAGTATTTT. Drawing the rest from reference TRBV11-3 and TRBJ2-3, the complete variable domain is EAGVVQSPRYKIIEKKQPVAFWCNPISGHNTLYWYLQNLGQGPELLIRYENEEAVDDSQLPKDRFSAERLKGVDSTLKIQPAELGDSAVYLCASSPGLATASDTQYFGPGTRLTVL.

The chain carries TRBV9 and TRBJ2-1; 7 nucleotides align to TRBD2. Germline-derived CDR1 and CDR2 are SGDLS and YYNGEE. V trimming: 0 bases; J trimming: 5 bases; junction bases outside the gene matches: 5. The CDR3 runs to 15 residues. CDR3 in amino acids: CASSVEASGHNEQFF. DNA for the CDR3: TGTGCCAGCAGCGTAGAGGCTAGCGGACACAATGAGCAGTTCTTC.

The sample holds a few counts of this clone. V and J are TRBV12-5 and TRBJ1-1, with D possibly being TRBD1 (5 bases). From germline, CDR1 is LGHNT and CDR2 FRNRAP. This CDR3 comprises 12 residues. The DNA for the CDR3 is TGTGCCAGCAAAACGACAGTCACTGAAGCTTTCTTT. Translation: CASKTTVTEAFF.

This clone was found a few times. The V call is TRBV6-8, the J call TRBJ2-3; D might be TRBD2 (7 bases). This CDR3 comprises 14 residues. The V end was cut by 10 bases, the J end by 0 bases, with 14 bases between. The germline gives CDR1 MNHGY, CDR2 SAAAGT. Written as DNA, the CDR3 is TGTGCCATATCGGGGGGCGCAAGCACAGATACGCAGTATTTT. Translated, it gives CAISGGASTDTQYF.

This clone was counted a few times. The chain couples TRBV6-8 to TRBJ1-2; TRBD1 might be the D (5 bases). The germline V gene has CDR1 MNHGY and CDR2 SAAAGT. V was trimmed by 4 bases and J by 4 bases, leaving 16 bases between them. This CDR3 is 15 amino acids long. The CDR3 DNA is TGTGCCAGCAGTTCCGGGGATGGGGGATCCTATGGCTACACCTTC. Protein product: CASSSGDGGSYGYTF.

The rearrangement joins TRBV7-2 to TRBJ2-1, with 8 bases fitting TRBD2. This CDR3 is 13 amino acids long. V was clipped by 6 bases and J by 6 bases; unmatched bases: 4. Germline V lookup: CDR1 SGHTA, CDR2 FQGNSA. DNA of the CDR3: TGTGCCAGCAGGCCGACTAGCGTCAATGAGCAGTTCTTC. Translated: CASRPTSVNEQFF. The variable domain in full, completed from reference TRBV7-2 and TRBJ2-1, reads GAGVSQSPSNKVTEKGKDVELRCDPISGHTALYWYRQSLGQGLEFLIYFQGNSAPDKSGLPSDRFSAERTGGSVSTLTIQRTQQEDSAVYLCASRPTSVNEQFFGPGTRLTVL.

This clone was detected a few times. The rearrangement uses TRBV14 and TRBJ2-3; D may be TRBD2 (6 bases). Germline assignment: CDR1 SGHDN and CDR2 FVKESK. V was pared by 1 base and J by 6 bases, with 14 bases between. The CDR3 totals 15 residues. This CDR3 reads CASSQVRGVGDTQYF. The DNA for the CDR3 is TGTGCCAGCAGCCAAGTTCGCGGGGTTGGGGATACGCAGTATTTT. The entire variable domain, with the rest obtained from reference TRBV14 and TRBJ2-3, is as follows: EAGVTQFPSHSVIEKGQTVTLRCDPISGHDNLYWYRRVMGKEIKFLLHFVKESKQDESGMPNNRFLAERTGGTYSTLKVQPAELEDSGVYFCASSQVRGVGDTQYFGPGTRLTVL.

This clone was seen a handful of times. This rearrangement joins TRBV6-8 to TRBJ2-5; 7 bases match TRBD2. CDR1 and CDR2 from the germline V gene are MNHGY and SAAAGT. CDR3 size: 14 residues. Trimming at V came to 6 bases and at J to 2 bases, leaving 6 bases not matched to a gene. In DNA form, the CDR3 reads TGTGCCAGCAGAACCCGGGGGGTGCAAGAGACCCAGTACTTC. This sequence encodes CASRTRGVQETQYF.

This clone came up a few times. CDR3 DNA sequence: TGTGCCAGCAGTCCGCGGAGAACTGAAGCTTTCTTT. It yields the protein CASSPRRTEAFF. V usage is TRBV9 and J usage is TRBJ1-1; D is uncertain. Germline assignment: CDR1 SGDLS and CDR2 YYNGEE. Trimming left V 5 bases short and J 5 bases short, with 10 bases between. The CDR3 totals 12 residues.

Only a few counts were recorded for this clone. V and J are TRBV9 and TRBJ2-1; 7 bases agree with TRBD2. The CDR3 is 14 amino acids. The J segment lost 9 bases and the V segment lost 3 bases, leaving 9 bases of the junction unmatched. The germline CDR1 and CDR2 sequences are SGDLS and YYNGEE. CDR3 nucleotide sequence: TGTGCCAGCAGCGACACCGGGACTACGGGTGAGCAGTTCTTC. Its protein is CASSDTGTTGEQFF. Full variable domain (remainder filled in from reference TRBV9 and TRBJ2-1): DSGVTQTPKHLITATGQRVTLRCSPRSGDLSVYWYQQSLDQGLQFLIQYYNGEERAKGNILERFSAQQFPDLHSELNLSSLELGDSALYFCASSDTGTTGEQFFGPGTRLTVL.

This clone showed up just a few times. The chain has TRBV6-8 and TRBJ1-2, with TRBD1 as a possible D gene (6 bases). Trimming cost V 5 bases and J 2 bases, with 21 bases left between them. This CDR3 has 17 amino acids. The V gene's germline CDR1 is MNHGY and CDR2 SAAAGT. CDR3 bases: TGTGCCAGCAGTAGCCCGATGACAGGAAATAGGAACTATGGCTACACCTTC. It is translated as CASSSPMTGNRNYGYTF.

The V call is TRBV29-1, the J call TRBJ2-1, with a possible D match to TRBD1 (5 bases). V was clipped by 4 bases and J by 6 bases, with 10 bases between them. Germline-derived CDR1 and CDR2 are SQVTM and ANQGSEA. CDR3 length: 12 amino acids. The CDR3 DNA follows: TGCAGCGTTGCAGGGTTTATCAATGAGCAGTTCTTC. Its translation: CSVAGFINEQFF.